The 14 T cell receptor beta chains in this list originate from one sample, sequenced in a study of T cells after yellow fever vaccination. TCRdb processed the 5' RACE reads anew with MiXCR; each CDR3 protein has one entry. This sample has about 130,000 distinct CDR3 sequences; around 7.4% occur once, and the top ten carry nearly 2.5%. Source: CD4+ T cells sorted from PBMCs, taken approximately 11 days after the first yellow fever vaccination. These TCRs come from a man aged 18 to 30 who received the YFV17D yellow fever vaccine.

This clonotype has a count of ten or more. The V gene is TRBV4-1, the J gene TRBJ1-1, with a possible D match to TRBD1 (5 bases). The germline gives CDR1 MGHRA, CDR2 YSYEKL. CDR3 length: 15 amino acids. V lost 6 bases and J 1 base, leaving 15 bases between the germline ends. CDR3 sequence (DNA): TGCGCCAGCAGTCATCCCTGGGGGTCGAACACTGAAGCTTTCTTT. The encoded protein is CASSHPWGSNTEAFF.

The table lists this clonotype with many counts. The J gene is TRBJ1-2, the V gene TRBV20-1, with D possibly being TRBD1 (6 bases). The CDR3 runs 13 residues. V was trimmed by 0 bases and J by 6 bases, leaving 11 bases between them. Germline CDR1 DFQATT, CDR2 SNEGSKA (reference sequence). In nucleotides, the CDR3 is TGCAGTGCTAGAGAGTCAGGGGTTAATGGCTACACCTTC. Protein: CSARESGVNGYTF.

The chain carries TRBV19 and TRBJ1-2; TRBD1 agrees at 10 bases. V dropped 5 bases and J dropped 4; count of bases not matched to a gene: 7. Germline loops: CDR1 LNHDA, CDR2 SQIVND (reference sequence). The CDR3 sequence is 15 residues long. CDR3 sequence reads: CASSLRTGGVYGYTF. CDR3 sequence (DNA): TGTGCCAGTAGTCTCCGGACAGGGGGAGTCTATGGCTACACCTTC.

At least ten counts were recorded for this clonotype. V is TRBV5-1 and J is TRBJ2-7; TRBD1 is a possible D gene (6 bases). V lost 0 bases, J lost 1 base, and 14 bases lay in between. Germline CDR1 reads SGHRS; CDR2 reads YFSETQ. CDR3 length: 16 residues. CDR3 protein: CASSLGTGKNSYEQYF. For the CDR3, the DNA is TGCGCCAGCAGCTTGGGTACAGGGAAAAATTCCTACGAGCAGTACTTC.

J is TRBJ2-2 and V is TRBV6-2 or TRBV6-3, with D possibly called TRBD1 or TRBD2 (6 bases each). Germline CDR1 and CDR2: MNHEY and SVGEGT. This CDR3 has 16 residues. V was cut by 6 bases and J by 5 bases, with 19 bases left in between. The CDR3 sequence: CASSPDSGASTGELFF. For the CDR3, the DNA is TGTGCCAGCAGCCCTGACTCGGGGGCTAGTACCGGGGAGCTGTTTTTT.

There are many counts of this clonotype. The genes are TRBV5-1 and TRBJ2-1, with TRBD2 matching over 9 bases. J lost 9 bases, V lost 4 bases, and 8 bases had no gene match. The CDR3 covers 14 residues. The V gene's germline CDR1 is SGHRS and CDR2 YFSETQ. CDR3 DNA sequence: TGCGCCAGCAGCCCCTCTGCGGGGGGGCGTGAGCAGTTCTTC. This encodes CASSPSAGGREQFF.

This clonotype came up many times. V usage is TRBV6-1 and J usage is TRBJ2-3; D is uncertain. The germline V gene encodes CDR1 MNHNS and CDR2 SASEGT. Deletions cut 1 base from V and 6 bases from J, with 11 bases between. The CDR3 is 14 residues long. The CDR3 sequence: CASSEVLARDTQYF. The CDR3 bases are TGTGCCAGCAGTGAAGTGTTGGCCCGGGATACGCAGTATTTT.

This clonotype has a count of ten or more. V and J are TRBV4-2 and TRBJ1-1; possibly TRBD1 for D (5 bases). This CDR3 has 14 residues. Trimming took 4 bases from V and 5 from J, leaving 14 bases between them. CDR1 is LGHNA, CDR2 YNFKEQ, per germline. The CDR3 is CASSPGAVLTEAFF. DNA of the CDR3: TGTGCCAGCAGCCCTGGGGCAGTTTTAACTGAAGCTTTCTTT.

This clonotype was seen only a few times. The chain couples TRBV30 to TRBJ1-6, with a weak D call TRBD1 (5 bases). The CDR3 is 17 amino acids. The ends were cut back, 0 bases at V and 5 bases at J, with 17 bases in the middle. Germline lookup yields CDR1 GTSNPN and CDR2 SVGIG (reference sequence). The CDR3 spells CAWSVFSHPGNNSPLHF. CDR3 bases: TGTGCCTGGAGTGTATTTTCCCACCCAGGGAATAATTCACCCCTCCACTTT.

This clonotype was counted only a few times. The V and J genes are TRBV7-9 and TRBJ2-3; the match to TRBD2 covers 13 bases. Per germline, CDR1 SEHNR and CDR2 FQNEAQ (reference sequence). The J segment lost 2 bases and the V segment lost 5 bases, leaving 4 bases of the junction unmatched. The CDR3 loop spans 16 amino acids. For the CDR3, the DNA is TGTGCCAGCAGCATCGGGACTAGCGGGGACACAGATACGCAGTATTTT. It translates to CASSIGTSGDTDTQYF. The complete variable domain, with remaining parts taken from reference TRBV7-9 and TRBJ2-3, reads DTGVSQNPRHKITKRGQNVTFRCDPISEHNRLYWYRQTLGQGPEFLTYFQNEAQLEKSRLLSDRFSAERPKGSFSTLEIQRTEQGDSAMYLCASSIGTSGDTDTQYFGPGTRLTVL.

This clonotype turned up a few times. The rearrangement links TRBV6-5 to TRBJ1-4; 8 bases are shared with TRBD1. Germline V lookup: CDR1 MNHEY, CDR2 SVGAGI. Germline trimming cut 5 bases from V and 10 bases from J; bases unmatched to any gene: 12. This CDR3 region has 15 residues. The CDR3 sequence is CASSPEGRGQGKLFF. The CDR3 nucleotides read TGTGCCAGCAGTCCCGAGGGCAGGGGGCAGGGAAAACTGTTTTTT.

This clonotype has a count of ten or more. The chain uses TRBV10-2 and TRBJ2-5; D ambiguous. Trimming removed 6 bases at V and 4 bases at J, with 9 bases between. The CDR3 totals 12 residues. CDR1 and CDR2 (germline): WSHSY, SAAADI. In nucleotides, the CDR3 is TGCGCCAGCAGCCCCGCGCTAGAGACCCAGTACTTC. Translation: CASSPALETQYF.

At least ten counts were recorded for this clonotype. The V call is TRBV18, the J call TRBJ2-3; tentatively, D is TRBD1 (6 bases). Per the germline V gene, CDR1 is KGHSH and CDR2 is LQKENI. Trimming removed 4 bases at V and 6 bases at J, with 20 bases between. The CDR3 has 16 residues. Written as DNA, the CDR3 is TGTGCCAGCTCACACAGGGTCGAGCTTACACGGGATACGCAGTATTTT. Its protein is CASSHRVELTRDTQYF.

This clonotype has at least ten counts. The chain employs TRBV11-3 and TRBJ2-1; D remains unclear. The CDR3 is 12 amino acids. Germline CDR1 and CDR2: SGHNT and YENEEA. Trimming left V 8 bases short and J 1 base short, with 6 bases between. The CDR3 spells CASGESYNEQFF. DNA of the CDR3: TGTGCCAGCGGAGAGTCCTACAATGAGCAGTTCTTC.